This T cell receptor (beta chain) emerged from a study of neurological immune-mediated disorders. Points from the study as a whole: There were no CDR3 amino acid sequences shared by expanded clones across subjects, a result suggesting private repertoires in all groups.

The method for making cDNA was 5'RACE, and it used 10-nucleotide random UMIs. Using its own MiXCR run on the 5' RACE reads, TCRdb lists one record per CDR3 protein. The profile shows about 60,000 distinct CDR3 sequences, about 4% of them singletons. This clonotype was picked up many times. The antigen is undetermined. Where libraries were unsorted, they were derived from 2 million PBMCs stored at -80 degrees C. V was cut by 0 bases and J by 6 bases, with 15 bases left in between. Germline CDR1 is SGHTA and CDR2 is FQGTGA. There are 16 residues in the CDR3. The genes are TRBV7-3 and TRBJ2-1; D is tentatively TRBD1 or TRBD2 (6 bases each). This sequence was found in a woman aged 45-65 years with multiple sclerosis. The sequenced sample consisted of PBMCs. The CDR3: CASSLTRDSGVNEQFF. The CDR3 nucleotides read TGTGCCAGCAGCTTAACCCGGGACTCAGGGGTCAATGAGCAGTTCTTC.